This entry describes one T cell receptor beta chain. The germline V and J ends were trimmed by 6 bases and 0 bases, with 17 bases remaining between them. From germline, CDR1 is LNHDA and CDR2 SQIVND (reference sequence). The CDR3 length is 16 residues. The data were obtained in a study of shared clonotypes between healthy human individuals. Study as a whole: Three plates were used per donor for CD4 naive, three for CD4 memory, two for CD8 naive and one for CD8 memory.

Using immunoSEQ multiplex PCR, the repertoire was profiled, and TCRdb retains in-frame clones only, with some absent. The table lists 2 million to 2.5 million clones, 93% of them singletons. Specimen: naive CD4+ T cells from PBMCs. Subset reported: CD45RA+ positively selected. This TCR was sampled from a man between 18 and 29 years old in good health. Some clones in this sample may be carry-over from other donors' samples. The chain links TRBV19 to TRBJ1-2, with D maybe TRBD1 (5 bases). The CDR3 reads CASRDRGAPSNYGYTF. The DNA of the CDR3 is TGTGCCAGTAGAGATAGGGGCGCCCCCTCTAACTATGGCTACACCTTC.